This is a list of T cell receptor beta chains from one sample in a study of T cells in Graves' hyperthyroidism and ophthalmopathy. Via MiXCR, TCRdb re-called the multiplex PCR reads, giving one row per CDR3 protein. The sample contains 500,000 to 700,000 distinct CDR3 sequences, over 15% of which appear only once. Material for sequencing was blood. The receptors shown here come from a woman between 18 and 30 years old with Graves' hyperthyroidism. The CDR3 runs from the conserved cysteine through the conserved F or W. The D gene is left open where the match is weak. Clone size is given for some rows only: seen once, a few or many times, or a class if the clone is expanded.

D: TRBD2
length: 16
J: TRBJ2-5
V: TRBV3-1
size: many
CDR3: CASSQVGRAGQETQYF
DNA: TGTGCCAGCAGCCAAGTCGGGAGGGCCGGACAAGAGACCCAGTACTTC

D: TRBD2
length: 16
J: TRBJ2-1
V: TRBV5-1
size: few
CDR3: CASSVRTSGSWNEQFF
DNA: TGCGCCAGCAGCGTTAGGACTAGCGGGAGTTGGAATGAGCAGTTCTTC

D: -
length: 17
J: TRBJ2-2
V: TRBV24-1
size: many
CDR3: CATSDLRGTYNTGELFF
DNA: TGTGCCACCAGTGATTTGCGGGGGACCTATAACACCGGGGAGCTGTTTTTT

D: TRBD1
length: 16
J: TRBJ2-1
V: TRBV6-2/TRBV6-3
size: many
CDR3: CASSYFGQGSENEQFF
DNA: TGTGCCAGCAGTTACTTTGGACAGGGATCGGAAAATGAGCAGTTCTTC

D: TRBD1
length: 15
J: TRBJ1-5
V: TRBV6-1
size: -
CDR3: CASSSGPGGGQPQHF
DNA: TGTGCCAGCAGTTCTGGGCCAGGGGGTGGTCAGCCCCAGCATTTT

D: TRBD2
length: 16
J: TRBJ2-2
V: TRBV20-1
size: -
CDR3: CSAGGLAGGFTGELFF
DNA: TGCAGTGCTGGAGGACTAGCGGGAGGATTTACCGGGGAGCTGTTTTTT

D: -
length: 13
J: TRBJ2-5
V: TRBV5-5
size: few
CDR3: CASSSGTEVPQYF
DNA: TGTGCCAGCAGTTCCGGGACGGAGGTCCCCCAGTACTTC

D: -
length: 14
J: TRBJ2-5
V: TRBV6-5
size: -
CDR3: CASSYRLGRETQYF
DNA: TGTGCCAGCAGTTATCGGTTAGGGAGGGAGACCCAGTACTTC

D: -
length: 12
J: TRBJ2-1
V: TRBV7-9
size: -
CDR3: CASRPGDNEQFF
DNA: TGTGCCAGCCGCCCGGGGGACAATGAGCAGTTCTTC

D: -
length: 16
J: TRBJ1-5
V: TRBV10-3
size: many
CDR3: CAISESGQGGNQPQHF
DNA: TGTGCCATCAGTGAGTCGGGTCAGGGAGGCAATCAGCCCCAGCATTTT